This T cell receptor (beta chain) was found in a study of blood T cell repertoires in COVID-19. Study at large: Donors in the United States, Italy and Spain gave samples during acute or convalescent COVID-19.

Sequencing was performed with immunoSEQ multiplex PCR; in TCRdb, only in-frame clones are kept and a portion is missing. The table lists approximately 45,000 clones, around 90% of them singletons, with 1% to 1.5% in the top ten. The germline gives CDR1 MNHEY, CDR2 SMNVEV (reference sequence). V lost 6 bases and J 7 bases, leaving 15 bases between the germline ends. The CDR3 is 13 amino acids. Sequenced: peripheral blood. The receptor was derived from a woman aged 40 to 50 with acute or convalescent COVID-19. The genes are TRBV27 and TRBJ1-2, with D perhaps TRBD1 (6 bases). The CDR3 DNA is TGTGCCAGCAGCCGGACAGACGGGTCTGGCTACACCTTC. Translation: CASSRTDGSGYTF.